This T cell receptor (beta chain) was retrieved from a study of T cell changes during pregnancy in multiple sclerosis. The method was immunoSEQ multiplex PCR; TCRdb's version includes in-frame clones alone and lacks a portion of them. The sample has some 85,000 clones; 80% to 95% are singletons. Trimming shortened V by 3 bases and J by 2 bases, and 7 bases separated the two germline ends. Germline-derived CDR1 and CDR2 are KGHSH and LQKENI. This CDR3 has 13 amino acids. This clonotype originated in a female donor in good health, enrolled as a control in a pregnancy study. The sample was peripheral blood, taken in the second trimester of pregnancy. The chain joins TRBV18 to TRBJ1-2, with D unresolved. The CDR3 coding sequence is TGTGCCAGCTCACCTAATACAAACTATGGCTACACCTTC. This sequence encodes CASSPNTNYGYTF.